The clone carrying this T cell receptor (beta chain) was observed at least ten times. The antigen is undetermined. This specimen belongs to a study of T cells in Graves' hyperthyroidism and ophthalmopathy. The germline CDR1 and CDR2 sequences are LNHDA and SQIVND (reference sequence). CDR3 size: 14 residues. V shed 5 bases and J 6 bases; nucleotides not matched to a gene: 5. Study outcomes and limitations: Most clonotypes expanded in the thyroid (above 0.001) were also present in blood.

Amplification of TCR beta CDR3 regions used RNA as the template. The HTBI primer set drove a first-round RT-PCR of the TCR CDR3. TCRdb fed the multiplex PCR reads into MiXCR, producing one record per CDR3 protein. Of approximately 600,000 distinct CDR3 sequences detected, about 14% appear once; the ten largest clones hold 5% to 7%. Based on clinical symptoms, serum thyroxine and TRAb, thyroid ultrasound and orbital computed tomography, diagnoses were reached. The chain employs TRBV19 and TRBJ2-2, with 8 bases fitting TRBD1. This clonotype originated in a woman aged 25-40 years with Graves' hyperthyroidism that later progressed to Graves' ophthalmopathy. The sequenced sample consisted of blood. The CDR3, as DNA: TGTGCCAGTAGTGAACAGGGGGTTGCCGGGGAGCTGTTTTTT. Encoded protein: CASSEQGVAGELFF.